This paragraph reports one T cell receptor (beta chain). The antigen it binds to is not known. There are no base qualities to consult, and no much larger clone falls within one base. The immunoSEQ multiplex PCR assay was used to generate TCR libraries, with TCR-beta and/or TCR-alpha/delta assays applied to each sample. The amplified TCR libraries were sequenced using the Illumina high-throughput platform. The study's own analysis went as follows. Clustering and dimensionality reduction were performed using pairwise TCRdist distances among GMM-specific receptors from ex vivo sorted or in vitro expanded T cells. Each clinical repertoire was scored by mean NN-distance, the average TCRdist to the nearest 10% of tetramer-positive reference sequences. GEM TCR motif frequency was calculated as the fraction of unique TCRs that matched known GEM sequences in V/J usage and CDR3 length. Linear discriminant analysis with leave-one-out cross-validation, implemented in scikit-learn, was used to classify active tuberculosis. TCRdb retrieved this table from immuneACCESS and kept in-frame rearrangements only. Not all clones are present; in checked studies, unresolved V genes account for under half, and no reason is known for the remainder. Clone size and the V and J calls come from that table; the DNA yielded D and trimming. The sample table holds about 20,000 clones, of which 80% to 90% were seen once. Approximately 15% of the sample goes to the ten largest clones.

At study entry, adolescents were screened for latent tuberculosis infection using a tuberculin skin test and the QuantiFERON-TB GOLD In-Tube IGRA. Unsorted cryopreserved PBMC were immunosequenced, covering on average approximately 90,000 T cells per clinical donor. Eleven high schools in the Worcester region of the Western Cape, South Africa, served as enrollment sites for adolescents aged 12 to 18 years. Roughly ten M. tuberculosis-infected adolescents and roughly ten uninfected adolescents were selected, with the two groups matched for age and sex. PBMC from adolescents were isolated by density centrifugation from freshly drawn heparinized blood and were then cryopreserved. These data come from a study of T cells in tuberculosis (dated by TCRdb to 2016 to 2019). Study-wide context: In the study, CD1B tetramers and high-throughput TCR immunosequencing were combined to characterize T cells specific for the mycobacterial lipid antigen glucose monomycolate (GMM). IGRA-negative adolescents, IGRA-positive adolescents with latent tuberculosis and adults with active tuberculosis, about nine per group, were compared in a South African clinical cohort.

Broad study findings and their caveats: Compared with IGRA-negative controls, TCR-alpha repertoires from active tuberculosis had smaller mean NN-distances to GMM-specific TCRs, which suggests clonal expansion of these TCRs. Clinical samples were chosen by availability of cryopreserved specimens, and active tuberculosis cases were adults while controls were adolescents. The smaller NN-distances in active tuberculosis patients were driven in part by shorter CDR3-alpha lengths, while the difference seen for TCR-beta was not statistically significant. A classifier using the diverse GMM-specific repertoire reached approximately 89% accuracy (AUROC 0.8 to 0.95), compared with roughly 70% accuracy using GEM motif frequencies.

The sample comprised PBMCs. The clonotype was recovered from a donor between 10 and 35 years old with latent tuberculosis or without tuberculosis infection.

The CDR3 is CASSVAERGGPDTQYF. The DNA sequence follows: TGTGCCAGCAGCGTAGCTGAACGGGGGGGCCCAGATACGCAGTATTTT. The rearranged chain carries TRBV9 and TRBJ2-3, with 8 bases in between that match TRBD2. Including the terminal cysteine and phenylalanine, the CDR3 comprises 16 residues. Only the CDR3 part of the read is kept: 48 bases, read in frame from the first base. Trimming leaves V shorter by 0 bases and J shorter by 4 bases, with the junction holding 7 bases beyond the gene matches. CDR1 and CDR2 (SGDLS, YYNGEE) derive from the germline V gene.